The 8 T cell receptor beta chains reported below all come from one sample, sequenced in a study of human T cells and chemical hapten exposure. Time point denoted: patch test 2, 6 weeks after DPC sensitization. The treatment denotes: therapeutic diphenylcyclopropenone sensitization with weekly scalp DPC. One entry per CDR3 protein, called by TCRdb with MiXCR from the RACE reads. This sample has about 84,000 distinct CDR3 sequences; about 10% occur once, and the top ten carry 4.5% to 5%. The material sequenced was whole blood, taken in connection with sensitization to the hapten diphenylcyclopropenone (DPC). These receptors were obtained from a woman in her forties or fifties with alopecia areata. Some clones in this sample may be carry-over from other donors' samples.

J is TRBJ2-4 and V is TRBV20-1; D is perhaps TRBD2 (5 bases). Between the trimmed V and J ends, which lost 0 bases and 3 bases, there was a span of 9 bases. Germline V gene lookup returns CDR1 DFQATT and CDR2 SNEGSKA (reference sequence). The CDR3 is 14 residues long. The CDR3 nucleotides read TGCAGTGCTAGAGATAGCGCCCTCAAAAACATTCAGTACTTC. It translates to CSARDSALKNIQYF.

V gene TRBV6-6 combines with J gene TRBJ1-4; a possible D gene is TRBD1 (5 bases). Germline V gives CDR1 MNHNY, CDR2 SVGAGI (reference sequence). With 3 bases removed from V and 4 bases from J, the gap between germline ends came to 15 bases. The CDR3 runs to 16 residues. CDR3 coding DNA: TGTGCCAGCAGTTATAAGGGACCGACCGATAATGAAAAACTGTTTTTT. The encoded protein is CASSYKGPTDNEKLFF.

Only a few counts were recorded for this clonotype. The V call is TRBV5-1, the J call TRBJ2-7; D not resolved. Trimming shortened V by 0 bases and J by 0 bases, and 10 bases separated the two germline ends. This CDR3 is 15 amino acids long. CDR1 SGHRS and CDR2 YFSETQ come from the germline V gene. The CDR3 bases are TGCGCCAGCAGCTTGGAAGGGCGGAACTCCTACGAGCAGTACTTC. It yields the protein CASSLEGRNSYEQYF.

This clonotype was detected only a few times. This clone may be a read error of a much larger clone one base away. The V call is TRBV28, the J call TRBJ2-2; no clear D gene. The germline V gene has CDR1 MDHEN and CDR2 SYDVKM. The CDR3 is 13 amino acids. The CDR3: CVSSLYLTGELFF. The CDR3 nucleotides read TGTGTCAGCAGTTTATATCTGACCGGGGAGCTGTTTTTT.

This clonotype was counted many times. This rearrangement joins TRBV20-1 to TRBJ2-7, with D possibly being TRBD1 or TRBD2 (5 bases each). This CDR3 has 13 residues. Germline loops: CDR1 DFQATT, CDR2 SNEGSKA (reference sequence). Trimming pared 0 bases from V and 7 bases from J, leaving 13 bases between. CDR3 amino acids: CSARDSGWGEQYF. DNA of the CDR3: TGCAGTGCTAGAGACTCCGGTTGGGGGGAGCAGTACTTC.

This clonotype was recorded at least ten times. The genes are TRBV20-1 and TRBJ1-6; tentative D call: TRBD1 (5 bases). There are 13 residues in the CDR3. V dropped 7 bases and J dropped 6 bases, with 13 bases sitting between them. Germline V lookup: CDR1 DFQATT, CDR2 SNEGSKA (reference sequence). CDR3 coding DNA: TGCAGTGTATGGGGGACCCTTAATTCACCCCTCCACTTT. Translated, it gives CSVWGTLNSPLHF.

This clonotype was recorded a few times. The J gene is TRBJ2-1, the V gene TRBV28, with 10 bases fitting TRBD2. V lost 7 bases to trimming and J lost 6 bases; unmatched junction nucleotides: 15. CDR3 length: 17 amino acids. CDR1 is MDHEN, CDR2 SYDVKM, per germline. The CDR3 DNA sequence: TGTGCCAGCATCTCACAGGGTTCTAGCGGGAGAGTCAATGAGCAGTTCTTC. Its protein is CASISQGSSGRVNEQFF.

Only a few counts were recorded for this clonotype. CDR3 nucleotide sequence: TGTGCCAGCAGCTTAGCAGAGGGGCGGGCGACCCAGTACTTC. Its protein is CASSLAEGRATQYF. This rearrangement joins TRBV7-2 to TRBJ2-5; D may match TRBD1 or TRBD2 (5 bases each). Germline values: CDR1 SGHTA, CDR2 FQGNSA. This CDR3 region has 14 residues. Trimming cost V 0 bases and J 7 bases, with 12 bases left between them.